This T cell receptor beta chain was sequenced during a study of cytomegalovirus exposure and HLA in healthy donors. As concerns this clone: Antigen: not known.

This CDR3 is 12 amino acids long. Deletions cut 2 bases from V and 12 bases from J, with 11 bases between. Germline CDR1 reads SGHAT; CDR2 reads FQNNGV. With 60 Vbeta and 13 Jbeta primers, the PCR was carried out. Assay used: immunoSEQ multiplex PCR; TCRdb lists only in-frame clones, some missing. The sample contains 120,000 or so clones, about three quarters of which appear only once. Whole-study findings and limits: Later, TCR association rates were found to vary by HLA locus, highest for DRB1 and lowest for HLA-C.

The sequenced sample consisted of PBMCs. The sequence was collected from a woman aged 55-70 years in good health and CMV-seropositive. The chain uses TRBV11-2 and TRBJ2-1; no reliable D call. The CDR3 region has the DNA TGTGCCAGCAGCTTAATTCAAACATCGCAGTTCTTC. This sequence encodes CASSLIQTSQFF.